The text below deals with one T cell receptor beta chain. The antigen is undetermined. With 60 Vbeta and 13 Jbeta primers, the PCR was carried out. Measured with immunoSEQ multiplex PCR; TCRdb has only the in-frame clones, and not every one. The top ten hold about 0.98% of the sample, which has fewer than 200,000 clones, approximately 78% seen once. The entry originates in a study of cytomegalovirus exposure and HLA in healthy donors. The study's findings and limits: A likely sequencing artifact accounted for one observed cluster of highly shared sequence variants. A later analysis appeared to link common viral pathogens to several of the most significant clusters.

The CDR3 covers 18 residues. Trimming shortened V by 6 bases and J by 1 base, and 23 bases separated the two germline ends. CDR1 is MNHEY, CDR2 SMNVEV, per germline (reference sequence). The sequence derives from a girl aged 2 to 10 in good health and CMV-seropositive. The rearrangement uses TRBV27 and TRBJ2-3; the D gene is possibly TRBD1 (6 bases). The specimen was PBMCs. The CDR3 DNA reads TGTGCCAGCAGGGTTATTAGTCCGGGACACACATGCACAGATACGCAGTATTTT. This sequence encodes CASRVISPGHTCTDTQYF.